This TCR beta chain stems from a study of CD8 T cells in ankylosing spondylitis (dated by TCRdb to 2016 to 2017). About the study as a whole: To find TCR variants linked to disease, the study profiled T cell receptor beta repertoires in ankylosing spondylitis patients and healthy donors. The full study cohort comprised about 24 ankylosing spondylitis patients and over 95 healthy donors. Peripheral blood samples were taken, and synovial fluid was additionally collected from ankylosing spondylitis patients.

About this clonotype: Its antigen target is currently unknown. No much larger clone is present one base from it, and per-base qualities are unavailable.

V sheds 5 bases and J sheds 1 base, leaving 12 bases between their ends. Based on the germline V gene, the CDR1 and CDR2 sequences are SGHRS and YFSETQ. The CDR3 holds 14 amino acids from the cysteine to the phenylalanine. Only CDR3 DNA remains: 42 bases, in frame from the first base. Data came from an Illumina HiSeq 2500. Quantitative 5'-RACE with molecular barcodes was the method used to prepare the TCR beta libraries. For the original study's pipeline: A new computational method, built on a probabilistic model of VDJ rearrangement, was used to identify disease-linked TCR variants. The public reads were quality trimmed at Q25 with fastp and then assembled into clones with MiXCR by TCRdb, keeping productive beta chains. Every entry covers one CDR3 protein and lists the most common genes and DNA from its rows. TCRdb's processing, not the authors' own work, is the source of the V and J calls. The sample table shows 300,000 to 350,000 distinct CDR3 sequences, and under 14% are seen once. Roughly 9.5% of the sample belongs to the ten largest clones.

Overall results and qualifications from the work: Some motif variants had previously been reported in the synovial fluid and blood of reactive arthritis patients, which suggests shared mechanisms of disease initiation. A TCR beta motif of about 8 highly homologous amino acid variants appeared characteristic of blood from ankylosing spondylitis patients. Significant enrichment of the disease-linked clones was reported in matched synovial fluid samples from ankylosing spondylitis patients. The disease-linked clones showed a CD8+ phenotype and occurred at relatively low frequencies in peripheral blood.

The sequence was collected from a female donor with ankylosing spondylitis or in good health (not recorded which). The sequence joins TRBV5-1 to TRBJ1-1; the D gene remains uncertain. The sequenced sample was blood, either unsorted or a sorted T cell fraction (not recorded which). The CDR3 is CASRPEAKNTEAFF. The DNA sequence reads TGCGCCAGCAGACCCGAAGCAAAGAACACTGAAGCTTTCTTT.